Reported below is one TCR beta chain. The antigen remains undetermined. The data belong to a study of cytomegalovirus exposure and HLA in healthy donors. Study-wide findings and caveats: Previously analyzed data showed that most TCR beta V segments were productive at a frequency of about 87% or about 30%.

The primer mix had 60 Vbeta and 13 Jbeta primers. The protocol was immunoSEQ multiplex PCR, while the TCRdb copy is restricted to in-frame clones and leaves out a portion. This table has under 200,000 clones, 75% to 80% appearing once. CDR3 size: 17 residues. From germline, CDR1 is WNHNN and CDR2 SYGVQD (reference sequence). Trimming took off 0 bases at V and 0 bases at J, with 13 bases between the two ends. The genes are TRBV10-1 and TRBJ2-3; D gene uncertain. The sample comprised PBMCs. This TCR derives from a man between 45 and 60 years old in good health and CMV-seropositive. CDR3 region: CASSESAAAFSTDTQYF. CDR3 DNA: TGCGCCAGCAGTGAGTCTGCGGCAGCTTTCAGCACAGATACGCAGTATTTT.